Each of the 11 T cell receptor beta chains below was sequenced from the same sample in a study of blood T cell repertoires in COVID-19. The method was immunoSEQ multiplex PCR; TCRdb's version includes in-frame clones alone and lacks a portion of them. The profile shows around 230,000 clones, around 88% of them singletons. The specimen was PBMCs or T cells enriched from blood (not recorded which). Receptors originate from a woman aged 40 to 55 with acute COVID-19.

The V call is TRBV10-1, the J call TRBJ2-2, with TRBD2 matching 10 bases. V gave up 4 bases and J gave up 3 bases; unmatched junction bases: 5. CDR1 and CDR2 from the germline V gene are WNHNN and SYGVQD (reference sequence). This CDR3 has 16 amino acids. The CDR3 loop is CASSGRTSGDTGELFF. As DNA, the CDR3 is TGCGCCAGCAGTGGCCGGACTAGCGGAGACACCGGGGAGCTGTTTTTT.

This chain links TRBV2 with TRBJ2-5; 12 nucleotides match TRBD2. The length of the CDR3 is 17 residues. V dropped 0 bases and J dropped 3; count of bases not matched to a gene: 5. The germline gives CDR1 SNHLY, CDR2 FYNNEI. In DNA form, the CDR3 reads TGTGCCAGCAGTGAAGCCCCTAGGACTAGCGGGGAAGAGACCCAGTACTTC. Its protein product is CASSEAPRTSGEETQYF.

V usage is TRBV11-3 and J usage is TRBJ2-3; a possible D gene is TRBD2 (6 bases). With 2 bases removed from V and 2 bases from J, the gap between germline ends came to 11 bases. This CDR3 has 15 residues. CDR1 is SGHNT and CDR2 is YENEEA in the germline V gene. CDR3 DNA sequence: TGTGCCAGCAGCTTACGGCGGGGATACACAGATACGCAGTATTTT. As protein: CASSLRRGYTDTQYF. The whole variable domain, remainder taken from reference TRBV11-3 and TRBJ2-3, is EAGVVQSPRYKIIEKKQPVAFWCNPISGHNTLYWYLQNLGQGPELLIRYENEEAVDDSQLPKDRFSAERLKGVDSTLKIQPAELGDSAVYLCASSLRRGYTDTQYFGPGTRLTVL.

The CDR3 reads CASSHPGQKNEKLFF. The CDR3 nucleotides read TGTGCCAGCAGCCATCCGGGACAGAAAAATGAAAAACTGTTTTTT. This rearrangement joins TRBV11-2 to TRBJ1-4, with TRBD1 matching 7 bases. V trimming: 5 bases; J trimming: 5 bases; junction bases outside the gene matches: 8. CDR3 length equals 15 residues. The germline V gene encodes CDR1 SGHAT and CDR2 FQNNGV.

V gene TRBV3-1 (or the pseudogene TRBV3-2) combines with J gene TRBJ2-1; 7 bases map to TRBD2. The CDR3 has 17 residues. Losses at the gene ends were 1 base for V and 5 bases for J; bases not matched to a gene: 11. In germline, CDR1 is LGHDT, CDR2 YNNKEL (reference sequence). The CDR3 DNA is TGTGCCAGCAGCCAAGGTGTCGGGGCTAGCGGACACAATGAGCAGTTCTTC. Translating it yields CASSQGVGASGHNEQFF.

The rearrangement uses TRBV6-5 and TRBJ2-1, with TRBD1 identical over 10 bases. The CDR3 has 16 residues. With V trimmed by 4 bases and J by 0 bases, 3 bases remained unmatched. Germline assignment: CDR1 MNHEY and CDR2 SVGAGI. In DNA, the CDR3 is TGTGCCAGCAGTTCCGGGACAGGGGACTCCTACAATGAGCAGTTCTTC. This translates into CASSSGTGDSYNEQFF.

The DNA for the CDR3 is TGCGCCAGCAGCTTTGTCCACCGGGACAGGGTTAGCACAGATACGCAGTATTTT. This translates into CASSFVHRDRVSTDTQYF. The chain employs TRBV5-1 and TRBJ2-3; 9 bases match TRBD1. The V gene end was trimmed by 2 bases and the J gene end by 0 bases; junction bases not matched to a gene: 10. The CDR3 totals 18 residues. Germline V gene lookup returns CDR1 SGHRS and CDR2 YFSETQ.

The rearrangement uses TRBV3-1 (or the pseudogene TRBV3-2) and TRBJ1-2; 8 bases match TRBD1. There are 14 residues in the CDR3. Unmatched junction bases numbered 4, after V lost 3 bases and J lost 4 bases. Per the germline V gene, CDR1 is LGHDT and CDR2 is YNNKEL (reference sequence). The CDR3 nucleotides are TGTGCCAGCAGCCAGGACGACAGGGGCTATGGCTACACCTTC. This codes for CASSQDDRGYGYTF.

This sequence joins TRBV7-2 and TRBJ2-1, with D possibly being TRBD2 (6 bases). CDR1 is SGHTA, CDR2 FQGNSA, per germline. Trimming took off 6 bases at V and 16 bases at J, with 22 bases between the two ends. This CDR3 has 13 amino acids. CDR3 amino acids: CASRTGGSGILFF. The CDR3 bases are TGTGCCAGCAGGACTGGTGGTAGCGGCATTCTATTCTTC.

The gene calls are TRBV4-1 and TRBJ1-1, with D perhaps matching TRBD1 (5 bases). The ends were cut back, 3 bases at V and 10 bases at J, with 9 bases in the middle. This CDR3 contains 11 residues. Germline V gene lookup returns CDR1 MGHRA and CDR2 YSYEKL. The CDR3 DNA reads as TGCGCCAGCAGCCACGTGGGGCTAGCTTTCTTT. It translates to CASSHVGLAFF.

The CDR3 loop is CASSNGDRIYNEQFF. For the CDR3, the DNA is TGTGCCAGCAGCAATGGGGACAGAATTTACAATGAGCAGTTCTTC. The genes are TRBV13 and TRBJ2-1; 7 bases match TRBD1. CDR1 and CDR2 (germline): PRHDT, FYEKMQ (reference sequence). With V trimmed by 5 bases and J by 4 bases, 8 bases remained unmatched. The CDR3 covers 15 residues.